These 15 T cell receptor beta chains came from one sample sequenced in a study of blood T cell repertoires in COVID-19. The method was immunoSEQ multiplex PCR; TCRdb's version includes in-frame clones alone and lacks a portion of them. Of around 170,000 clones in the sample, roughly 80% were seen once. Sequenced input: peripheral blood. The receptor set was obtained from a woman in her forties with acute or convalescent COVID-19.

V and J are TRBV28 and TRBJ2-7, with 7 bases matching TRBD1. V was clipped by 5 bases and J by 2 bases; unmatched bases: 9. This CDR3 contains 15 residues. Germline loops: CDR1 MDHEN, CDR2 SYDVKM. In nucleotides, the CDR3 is TGTGCCAGCAGTCCCCCTGGACAGGCTACCTACGAGCAGTACTTC. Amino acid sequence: CASSPPGQATYEQYF.

The CDR3 here is CASSQVGGSPLHF. DNA for the CDR3: TGCGCCAGCAGCCAAGTAGGAGGTTCACCCCTCCACTTT. V is TRBV4-1 and J is TRBJ1-6, with no clear D. The CDR3 length is 13 residues. In germline, CDR1 is MGHRA, CDR2 YSYEKL. V was pared by 1 base and J by 9 bases, with 7 bases between.

The CDR3 DNA sequence: TGTGCCAGCAGCCGGCTACAGGGTATTTCTTCCTCTGGGGCCAACGTCCTGACTTTC. It codes for CASSRLQGISSSGANVLTF. This sequence joins TRBV28 and TRBJ2-6; a possible D gene is TRBD1 (6 bases). CDR1 and CDR2 from the germline V gene are MDHEN and SYDVKM. The V end was cut by 6 bases, the J end by 0 bases, with 21 bases between. The CDR3 runs to 19 residues.

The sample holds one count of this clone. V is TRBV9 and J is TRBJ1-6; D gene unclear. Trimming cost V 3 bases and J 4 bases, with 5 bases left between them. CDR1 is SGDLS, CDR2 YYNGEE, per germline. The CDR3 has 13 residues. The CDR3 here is CASSANYNSPLHF. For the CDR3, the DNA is TGTGCCAGCAGCGCAAATTATAATTCACCCCTCCACTTT.

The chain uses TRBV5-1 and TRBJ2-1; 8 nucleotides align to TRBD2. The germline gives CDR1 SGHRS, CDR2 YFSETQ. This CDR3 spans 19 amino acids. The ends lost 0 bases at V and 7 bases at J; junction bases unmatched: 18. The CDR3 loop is CASSLGGSRTWAGGNEQFF. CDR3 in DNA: TGCGCCAGCAGCTTGGGAGGATCAAGAACCTGGGCGGGGGGAAATGAGCAGTTCTTC. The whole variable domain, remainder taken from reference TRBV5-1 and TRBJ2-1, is KAGVTQTPRYLIKTRGQQVTLSCSPISGHRSVSWYQQTPGQGLQFLFEYFSETQRNKGNFPGRFSGRQFSNSRSEMNVSTLELGDSALYLCASSLGGSRTWAGGNEQFFGPGTRLTVL.

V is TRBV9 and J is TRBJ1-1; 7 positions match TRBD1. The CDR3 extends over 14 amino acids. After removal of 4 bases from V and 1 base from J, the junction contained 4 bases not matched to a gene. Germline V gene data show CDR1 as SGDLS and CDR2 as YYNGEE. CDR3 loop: CASSPWTGNTEAFF. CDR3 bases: TGTGCCAGCAGCCCCTGGACAGGGAACACTGAAGCTTTCTTT.

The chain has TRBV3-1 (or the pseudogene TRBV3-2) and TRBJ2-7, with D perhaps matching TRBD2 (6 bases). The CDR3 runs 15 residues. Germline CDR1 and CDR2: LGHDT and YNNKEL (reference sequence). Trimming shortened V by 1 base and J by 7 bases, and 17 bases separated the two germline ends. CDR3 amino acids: CASSQVIGQAGEQYF. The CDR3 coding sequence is TGTGCCAGCAGCCAAGTTATTGGGCAGGCGGGGGAGCAGTACTTC.

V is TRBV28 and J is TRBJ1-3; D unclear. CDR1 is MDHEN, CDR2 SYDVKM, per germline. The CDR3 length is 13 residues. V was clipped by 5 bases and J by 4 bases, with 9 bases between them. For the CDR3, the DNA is TGTGCCAGCAGTCTCCCCTTGGGAAACACCATATATTTT. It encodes CASSLPLGNTIYF.

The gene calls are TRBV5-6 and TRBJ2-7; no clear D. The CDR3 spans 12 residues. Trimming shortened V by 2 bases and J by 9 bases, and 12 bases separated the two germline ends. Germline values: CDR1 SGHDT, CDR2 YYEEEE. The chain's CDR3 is CASSFSSYRQYF. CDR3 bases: TGTGCCAGCAGCTTTTCCTCCTACAGGCAGTACTTC.

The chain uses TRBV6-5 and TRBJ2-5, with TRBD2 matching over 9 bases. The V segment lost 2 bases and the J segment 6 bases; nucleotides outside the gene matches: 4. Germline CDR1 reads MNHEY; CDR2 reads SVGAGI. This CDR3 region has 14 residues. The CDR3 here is CASSYGGGAQTQYF. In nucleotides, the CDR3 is TGTGCCAGCAGTTACGGCGGGGGGGCACAGACCCAGTACTTC.

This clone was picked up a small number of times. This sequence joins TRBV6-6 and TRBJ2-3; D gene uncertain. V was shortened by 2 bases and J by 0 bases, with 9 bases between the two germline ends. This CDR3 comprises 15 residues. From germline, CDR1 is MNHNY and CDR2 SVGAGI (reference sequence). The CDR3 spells CASSYLGSSTDTQYF. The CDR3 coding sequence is TGTGCCAGCAGTTACCTCGGGTCGAGCACAGATACGCAGTATTTT.

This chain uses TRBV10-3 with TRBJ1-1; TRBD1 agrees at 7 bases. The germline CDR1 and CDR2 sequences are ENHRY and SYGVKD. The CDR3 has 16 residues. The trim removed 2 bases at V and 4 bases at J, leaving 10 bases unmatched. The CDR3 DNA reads TGTGCCATCAGTGAGGGGAGAACAGGGGTCTCCACTGAAGCTTTCTTT. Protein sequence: CAISEGRTGVSTEAFF.

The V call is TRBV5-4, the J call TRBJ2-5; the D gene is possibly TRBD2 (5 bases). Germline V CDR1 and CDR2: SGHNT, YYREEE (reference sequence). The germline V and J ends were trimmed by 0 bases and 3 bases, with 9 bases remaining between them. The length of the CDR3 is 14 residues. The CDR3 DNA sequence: TGTGCCAGCAGCTTGGGGGAGACTAAAGAGACCCAGTACTTC. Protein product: CASSLGETKETQYF. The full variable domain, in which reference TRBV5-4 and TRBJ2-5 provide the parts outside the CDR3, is ETGVTQSPTHLIKTRGQQVTLRCSSQSGHNTVSWYQQALGQGPQFIFQYYREEENGRGNFPPRFSGLQFPNYSSELNVNALELDDSALYLCASSLGETKETQYFGPGTRLLVL.

CDR3 in amino acids: CASSKDRARNSPLHF. CDR3 bases: TGTGCCAGCAGTAAAGACAGGGCTCGGAATTCACCCCTCCACTTT. The rearrangement joins TRBV27 to TRBJ1-6, with 7 bases matching TRBD1. Per the germline V gene, CDR1 is MNHEY and CDR2 is SMNVEV (reference sequence). The ends lost 5 bases at V and 7 bases at J; junction bases unmatched: 8. This CDR3 region has 15 residues.

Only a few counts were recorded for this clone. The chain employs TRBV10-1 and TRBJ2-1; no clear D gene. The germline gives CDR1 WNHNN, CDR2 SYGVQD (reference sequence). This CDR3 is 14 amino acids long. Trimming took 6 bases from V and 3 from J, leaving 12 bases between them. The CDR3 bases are TGCGCCAGCAGCGCAGACATGAGCTACAATGAGCAGTTCTTC. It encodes CASSADMSYNEQFF.